Each of the 20 T cell receptor gamma chains below was sequenced from the same sample in a study of Vδ1+ human thymocytes. These receptors' antigens are unknown. The template was reverse-transcribed extracted RNA. The CDR3 regions were amplified by multiplex PCR from V-gene primers to a constant-region primer. TCRdb reanalysed the multiplex PCR reads with CATT. The repertoire holds approximately 40,000 gamma-chain clones, with around 20% as singletons. General study results and limits: In the thymus, TRG and TRD repertoires looked highly polyclonal with Gaussian CDR3 lengths.

Sequencing input: Vdelta1+ gamma-delta thymocytes from the thymus. Subset meaning: FACS-sorted CD3+ TCRalphabeta- TCRVdelta1+ TCRVdelta2- thymocytes. The receptors were gathered from a girl younger than two who had congenital heart surgery.

V and J are TRGV5 and TRGJ1 or TRGJ2. J gave up 9 bases and V 0 bases, and 8 bases lay outside the gene matches. The CDR3 sequence is 13 residues long. The germline gives CDR1 VINAFY, CDR2 YDVSNSKD. CDR3 nucleotide sequence: TGTGCCACCTGGGACAGGCTAGGTGGTAAGAAACTCTTT. This gives the protein CATWDRLGGKKLF.

In its sample, this clone was seen once. This chain uses TRGV3 with TRGJ1 or TRGJ2. The CDR3 is made up of 14 amino acids. The V segment lost 3 bases and the J segment 2 bases; nucleotides outside the gene matches: 7. Germline V gene data show CDR1 as VTNTFY and CDR2 as YDVSTARD (reference sequence). The CDR3 sequence is CATWDRKDYYKKLF. The CDR3 nucleotides are TGTGCCACCTGGGACCGAAAAGATTATTATAAGAAACTCTTT.

With respect to this clone: The junction shows a germline mismatch at one end, possibly a read error. This chain links TRGV8 with TRGJ1 or TRGJ2. CDR1 is VENAVY, CDR2 YDSYNSRV, per germline. This CDR3 has 15 amino acids. CDR3 sequence reads: CATWDHSNLYYKKLF. CDR3 nucleotide sequence: TGTGCCACCTGGGATCACTCGAATCTTTATTATAAGAAACTCTTC.

The rearrangement uses TRGV9 and TRGJ1 or TRGJ2. The ends lost 0 bases at V and 11 bases at J; junction bases unmatched: 7. The CDR3 contains 12 residues. Germline V CDR1 and CDR2: GITISATS, ISYDGTV (reference sequence). The CDR3 loop is CALWEVSAEKLF. The DNA of the CDR3 is TGTGCCTTGTGGGAGGTGAGTGCGGAGAAACTCTTT.

The chain joins TRGV2 to TRGJ1 or TRGJ2. Germline V gene sequence: CDR1 EGSNGY, CDR2 YDSYNSKV. After removal of 1 base from V and 12 bases from J, the junction contained 9 bases not matched to a gene. The CDR3 runs 12 residues. The CDR3 region has the DNA TGTGCCACCTGGGACGGTCACCGGGGGAAACTCTTT. Residues: CATWDGHRGKLF.

This rearrangement joins TRGV3 to TRGJ1 or TRGJ2. This CDR3 spans 14 amino acids. The trim removed 3 bases at V and 6 bases at J, leaving 11 bases unmatched. The germline CDR1 and CDR2 sequences are VTNTFY and YDVSTARD (reference sequence). CDR3 loop: CATWDAFFLYKKLF. The DNA for the CDR3 is TGTGCCACCTGGGACGCTTTTTTTCTTTATAAGAAACTCTTT.

The chain employs TRGV4 and TRGJ1 or TRGJ2. The junction had 5 bases not matched to a gene; V was cut back by 6 bases and J by 0 bases. Germline assignment: CDR1 EGSTGY and CDR2 YDSYTSSV. The CDR3 totals 13 residues. CDR3 nucleotide sequence: TGTGCCACCTGGCAGATGAATTATTATAAGAAACTCTTT. Protein sequence: CATWQMNYYKKLF.

This clone was counted only a few times. The J gene is TRGJ1 or TRGJ2, the V gene TRGV3. Trimming cost V 2 bases and J 0 bases; bases outside gene matches: 7. Germline CDR1 is VTNTFY and CDR2 is YDVSTARD (reference sequence). The CDR3 extends over 15 amino acids. The CDR3 region is CATWDTPKNYYKKLF. In nucleotides, the CDR3 is TGTGCCACCTGGGACACGCCCAAGAATTATTATAAGAAACTCTTT.

This clone has more than one count but fewer than ten. This chain joins TRGV2 and TRGJ1 or TRGJ2. The CDR3 loop spans 16 amino acids. Trimming at V came to 0 bases and at J to 6 bases, leaving 14 bases not matched to a gene. Germline V lookup: CDR1 EGSNGY, CDR2 YDSYNSKV. In nucleotides, the CDR3 is TGTGCCACCTGGGACGGGCATCCCTTAACGGGTTATAAGAAACTCTTT. Protein product: CATWDGHPLTGYKKLF.

About this clone: Other DNA sequences within the sample encode an identical CDR3. The rearrangement links TRGV2 to TRGJP2. The length of the CDR3 is 15 residues. Germline trimming cut 0 bases from V and 5 bases from J; bases unmatched to any gene: 6. Germline CDR1 and CDR2: EGSNGY and YDSYNSKV. CDR3: CATWDGHGSDWIKTF. In nucleotides, the CDR3 is TGTGCCACCTGGGACGGGCACGGCAGTGATTGGATCAAGACGTTT.

There are a few counts of this clone. This chain uses TRGV2 with TRGJP2. Germline CDR1 reads EGSNGY; CDR2 reads YDSYNSKV. J was trimmed by 4 bases and V by 0 bases; bases with no gene match: 8. This CDR3 spans 16 amino acids. CDR3 coding DNA: TGTGCCACCTGGGACGGGCTGTTTCCTAGTGATTGGATCAAGACGTTT. Residues: CATWDGLFPSDWIKTF.

This rearrangement joins TRGV2 to TRGJP2. The CDR3 runs to 17 residues. After removal of 1 base from V and 1 base from J, the junction contained 9 bases not matched to a gene. CDR1 is EGSNGY and CDR2 is YDSYNSKV in the germline V gene. CDR3 amino acids: CATWDGRKSSSDWIKTF. The CDR3 nucleotides are TGTGCCACCTGGGACGGACGAAAAAGTAGTAGTGATTGGATCAAGACGTTT.

This clone was found a few times. Additional DNA sequences in this sample encode the identical CDR3. The rearrangement links TRGV2 to TRGJ1 or TRGJ2. After removal of 0 bases from V and 0 bases from J, the junction contained 5 bases not matched to a gene. CDR3 length: 15 amino acids. From germline, CDR1 is EGSNGY and CDR2 YDSYNSKV. This CDR3 reads CATWDGPGNYYKKLF. DNA for the CDR3: TGTGCCACCTGGGACGGGCCAGGGAATTATTATAAGAAACTCTTT.

This clone was seen more than once but under ten times. A read error may be the cause here, since a much bigger clone is one base away. This CDR3 is also generated by other DNA sequences in the sample. The gene calls are TRGV3 and TRGJ1 or TRGJ2. The germline V gene encodes CDR1 VTNTFY and CDR2 YDVSTARD (reference sequence). Trimming at V came to 4 bases and at J to 3 bases, leaving 3 bases not matched to a gene. The CDR3 sequence is 12 residues long. Here the CDR3 reads CATWEPYYKKLF. In DNA, the CDR3 is TGTGCCACCTGGGAGCCTTATTATAAGAAACTCTTT.

This chain links TRGV9 with TRGJ1 or TRGJ2. V lost 0 bases and J lost 8; bases outside the gene matches: 10. The CDR3 covers 14 residues. CDR1 is GITISATS and CDR2 is ISYDGTV in the germline V gene (reference sequence). CDR3 bases: TGTGCCTTGTGGGAGGTGAATTTTGGGAATAAGAAACTCTTT. Amino acids: CALWEVNFGNKKLF.

For this clone: One end of the junction is discordant with germline, which a read error may explain. The genes are TRGV5 and TRGJ1 or TRGJ2. Looked up from germline, CDR1 is VINAFY and CDR2 is YDVSNSKD. The CDR3 is 15 amino acids. The CDR3 sequence is CAAWDKDRNYYKKLF. DNA of the CDR3: TGTGCCGCCTGGGACAAGGACCGGAATTATTATAAGAAACTCTTT.

This clone was counted only a few times. J is TRGJ1 or TRGJ2 and V is TRGV3. J lost 3 bases, V lost 3 bases, and 8 bases had no gene match. Germline V gene lookup returns CDR1 VTNTFY and CDR2 YDVSTARD (reference sequence). The CDR3 is 14 residues long. In DNA, the CDR3 is TGTGCCACCTGGGACTTTAGAGGTTATTATAAGAAACTCTTT. This encodes CATWDFRGYYKKLF.

This clone was detected only a few times. This chain uses TRGV2 with TRGJ1 or TRGJ2. The CDR3 is 13 amino acids. CDR1 and CDR2 (germline): EGSNGY, YDSYNSKV. V gave up 2 bases and J gave up 8 bases; unmatched junction bases: 9. The CDR3 nucleotides are TGTGCCACCTGGGACGAAACCGGCAATAAGAAACTCTTT. Translated: CATWDETGNKKLF.

The rearrangement joins TRGV9 to TRGJ1 or TRGJ2. CDR3 length: 11 amino acids. CDR1 and CDR2 from the germline V gene are GITISATS and ISYDGTV (reference sequence). V lost 4 bases and J lost 7; bases outside the gene matches: 4. This CDR3 reads CALWDTYKKLF. As DNA, the CDR3 is TGTGCCTTGTGGGATACGTATAAGAAACTCTTT.

This clone was recorded a few times. The chain combines TRGV9 with TRGJ1 or TRGJ2. With V trimmed by 3 bases and J by 6 bases, 11 bases remained unmatched. The CDR3 extends over 14 amino acids. CDR1 is GITISATS, CDR2 ISYDGTV, per germline (reference sequence). DNA for the CDR3: TGTGCCTTGTGGGAGCCCTACCCTCCTTATAAGAAACTCTTT. Translated, it gives CALWEPYPPYKKLF.